This TCR beta chain was sequenced in a study of T cell responses to AZD1222 COVID-19 vaccine. Trimming removed 3 bases from V and 2 bases from J; junction bases left unmatched: 7. The CDR3 sequence is 15 residues long. Germline lookup yields CDR1 KGHSH and CDR2 LQKENI. On this clone: Its antigen is currently unknown.

Sequencing used immunoSEQ multiplex PCR; TCRdb keeps in-frame clones, though not all of them. The sample includes about 130,000 clones, roughly 87% of them seen just once. Study-wide points: The study sampled repertoires only after the peak T cell response.

The clonotype comes from an adult in good health. This rearrangement joins TRBV18 to TRBJ2-7; 7 bases match TRBD1. The sample here was peripheral blood, taken on day 0 of AZD1222 vaccination. Written as DNA, the CDR3 is TGTGCCAGCTCACCTTCCGACAGGGCCCCCTACGAGCAGTACTTC. This sequence encodes CASSPSDRAPYEQYF.